Below are 5 T cell receptor beta chains sequenced from a single sample in a study of blood T cell repertoires in COVID-19 (dated by TCRdb to between 2020 and 2021). The protocol used for the library was the immunoSEQ multiplex PCR assay. TCRdb carries this immuneACCESS record with in-frame sequences only. Its versions omit some clonotypes, under half of them owing to an unresolved V gene in the studies checked, with the rest unexplained. The sample table lists roughly 320,000 clones, roughly 85% of them with a count of one. 6% to 9% of the sample rests with the top ten. The sample taken for sequencing was peripheral blood. The source of these receptors is a human donor in a cohort sampled during active COVID-19.

This rearrangement joins TRBV2 to TRBJ2-1, with D possibly being TRBD2 (6 bases). The CDR3 contains 14 residues. Trimming removed 7 bases at V and 8 bases at J, with 18 bases between. Germline V lookup: CDR1 SNHLY, CDR2 FYNNEI. As DNA, the CDR3 is TGTGCCAGCATTAGGGAGGTCACGGATGATGAGCAGTTCTTC. Its translation is CASIREVTDDEQFF.

The chain employs TRBV5-5 and TRBJ2-3; D is uncertain. This CDR3 has 13 amino acids. Germline V lookup: CDR1 SGHKS, CDR2 YYEKEE (reference sequence). The V end lost 0 bases, the J end lost 2 bases, and 4 bases lay between the germline ends. This CDR3 reads CASSLGYTDTQYF. In nucleotides, the CDR3 is TGTGCCAGCAGCTTGGGCTACACAGATACGCAGTATTTT.

The V call is TRBV5-1, the J call TRBJ2-3; 14 nucleotides agree with TRBD2. The V gene end was trimmed by 4 bases and the J gene end by 5 bases; junction bases not matched to a gene: 9. The CDR3 extends over 17 amino acids. Per germline, CDR1 SGHRS and CDR2 YFSETQ. DNA of the CDR3: TGCGCCAGCAGCCGGAAGGGGACTAGCGGGGGTGAAGATACGCAGTATTTT. This gives the protein CASSRKGTSGGEDTQYF.

This clone appeared a single time. The chain carries TRBV18 and TRBJ1-2, with D perhaps TRBD1 (5 bases). The CDR3 is made up of 17 amino acids. V was pared by 4 bases and J by 2 bases, with 20 bases between. Per germline, CDR1 KGHSH and CDR2 LQKENI. The CDR3 DNA reads TGTGCCAGCTCACGGAAGATGGACACCCAATCAAACTATGGCTACACCTTC. Encoded protein: CASSRKMDTQSNYGYTF.

This chain links TRBV13 with TRBJ2-7; weak D call: TRBD1 (5 bases). The germline CDR1 and CDR2 sequences are PRHDT and FYEKMQ (reference sequence). Trimming took 0 bases from V and 3 from J, leaving 6 bases between them. This CDR3 has 13 amino acids. The CDR3 bases are TGTGCCAGCAGCTTAGGGACAGACTACGAGCAGTACTTC. As protein: CASSLGTDYEQYF.